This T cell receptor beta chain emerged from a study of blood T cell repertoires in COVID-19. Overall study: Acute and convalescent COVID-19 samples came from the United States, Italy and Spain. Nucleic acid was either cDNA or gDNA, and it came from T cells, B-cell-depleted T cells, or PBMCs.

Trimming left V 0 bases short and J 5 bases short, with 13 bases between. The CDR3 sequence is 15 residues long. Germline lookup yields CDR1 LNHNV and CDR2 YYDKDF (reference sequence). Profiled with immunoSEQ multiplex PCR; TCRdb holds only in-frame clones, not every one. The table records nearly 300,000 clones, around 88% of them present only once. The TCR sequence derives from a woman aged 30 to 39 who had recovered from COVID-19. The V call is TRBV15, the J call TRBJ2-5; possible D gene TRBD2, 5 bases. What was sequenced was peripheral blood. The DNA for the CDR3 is TGTGCCACCAGCAGAGATCCCGGCTCGGGGGAGACCCAGTACTTC. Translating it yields CATSRDPGSGETQYF.